This TCR beta chain was identified in a study of cytomegalovirus exposure and HLA in healthy donors. The PCR had 60 Vbeta and 13 Jbeta primers. Clones were read by immunoSEQ multiplex PCR, and TCRdb kept only the in-frame ones, dropping some. The sample consists of more than 100,000 clones, around 79% of them appearing once. The CDR3 runs to 14 residues. V gave up 5 bases and J gave up 6 bases, with 14 bases separating them. Germline V gene sequence: CDR1 MRHNA, CDR2 SNTAGT. The specimen was PBMCs. The chain carries TRBV6-4 and TRBJ2-1, with D maybe TRBD1 (6 bases). The origin of this receptor is a man aged 50 or older in good health and CMV-seropositive. The CDR3 DNA reads as TGTGCCAGCAGTCAATTCCTAGGGGGCAATGAGCAGTTCTTC. Translating gives CASSQFLGGNEQFF.